This T cell receptor beta chain was sequenced in a study of identical twins. This clonotype was detected only a few times. The antigen remains undetermined. The study, taken as a whole, reports: Recombination models fit unrelated individuals' TCR alpha sharing but underestimated twins'.

Trimming removed 4 bases at V and 5 bases at J, with 18 bases between. This CDR3 comprises 15 residues. The germline V gene encodes CDR1 SGHAT and CDR2 FQNNGV. In TCRdb, the 5' RACE reads were re-called with MiXCR into one record per CDR3 protein. In the table there are roughly 280,000 distinct CDR3 sequences, more than 8% of which are singletons. Healthy Caucasians, and only they, were the donors. The same sample was also studied in work on yellow fever vaccine responses in identical twins.

The sequenced sample consisted of CD8+ T cells sorted from blood. The chain uses TRBV11-2 and TRBJ2-7; no firm D call. This clonotype originated in a woman aged 18-29 years in good health. The chain's CDR3 is CASSSPVSSVDEQYF. The DNA for the CDR3 is TGTGCCAGCAGCTCCCCCGTTAGTTCGGTCGACGAGCAGTACTTC. Based on the CDR3 plus reference TRBV11-2 and TRBJ2-7, the full variable domain is EAGVAQSPRYKIIEKRQSVAFWCNPISGHATLYWYQQILGQGPKLLIQFQNNGVVDDSQLPKDRFSAERLKGVDSTLKIQPAKLEDSAVYLCASSSPVSSVDEQYFGPGTRLTVT.